These T cell receptor beta chains were read from a single sample in a study of monozygotic twins with cystic fibrosis. Some clones are missing from TCRdb's copy, which holds only in-frame ones; the method was immunoSEQ multiplex PCR. The sample carries about 36,000 clones, approximately 80% recorded once. Sample: blood. Receptors were obtained from a girl aged 2-10 years with cystic fibrosis. CDR3s include the opening cysteine and the closing phenylalanine or tryptophan. Fields, in order: J gene, V gene, clone size, CDR3 protein. Clone size is not always given. Where it is, it says once, few, many or a class for expanded clones.

J gene: TRBJ2-1; V gene: TRBV5-1; clone size: .; CDR3 protein: CASSLVAGGPEQFF
J gene: TRBJ2-7; V gene: TRBV11-3; clone size: .; CDR3 protein: CASSLTQGNEQYF
J gene: TRBJ1-6; V gene: TRBV5-1; clone size: .; CDR3 protein: CASSSQPKGYNSPLHF
J gene: TRBJ2-3; V gene: TRBV9; clone size: .; CDR3 protein: CASSAGAVGTDTQYF
J gene: TRBJ1-5; V gene: TRBV5-4; clone size: once; CDR3 protein: CASSFDRAGPQPQHF
J gene: TRBJ2-2; V gene: TRBV11-3; clone size: few; CDR3 protein: CASSLGLHGELFF
J gene: TRBJ1-5; V gene: TRBV4-1; clone size: .; CDR3 protein: CASSLGQGEIWGANQPQHF
J gene: TRBJ1-2; V gene: TRBV28; clone size: .; CDR3 protein: CASSLNIPGYGYTF
J gene: TRBJ2-5; V gene: TRBV4-2; clone size: .; CDR3 protein: CASSPGQGGWQETQYF
J gene: TRBJ1-4; V gene: TRBV30; clone size: .; CDR3 protein: CAWSLRQGRKLFF
J gene: TRBJ1-1; V gene: TRBV6-1; clone size: .; CDR3 protein: CASRSEQGEIEAFF
J gene: TRBJ1-1; V gene: TRBV19; clone size: .; CDR3 protein: CASSVTGTGLTEAFF
J gene: TRBJ2-1; V gene: TRBV7-8; clone size: .; CDR3 protein: CASSLGASGGSSYNEQFF
J gene: TRBJ2-6; V gene: TRBV19; clone size: .; CDR3 protein: CASSTRGGGRHDIQANVLTF
J gene: TRBJ2-7; V gene: TRBV9; clone size: .; CDR3 protein: CASSTRQGSKQYF
J gene: TRBJ2-1; V gene: TRBV5-4; clone size: .; CDR3 protein: CASSLDRGPYNEQFF
J gene: TRBJ2-4; V gene: TRBV6-5; clone size: .; CDR3 protein: CASSYRGTGENIQYF
J gene: TRBJ1-1; V gene: TRBV19; clone size: once; CDR3 protein: CASSAFSGGPEAFF
J gene: TRBJ2-7; V gene: TRBV27; clone size: .; CDR3 protein: CASSSSRTSGQKEQYF
J gene: TRBJ1-2; V gene: TRBV9; clone size: .; CDR3 protein: CASSAGTEGYTF
J gene: TRBJ1-1; V gene: TRBV19; clone size: .; CDR3 protein: CASSINTEAFF
J gene: TRBJ2-1; V gene: TRBV11-2; clone size: .; CDR3 protein: CASSLAGGADNEQFF
J gene: TRBJ1-4; V gene: TRBV6-4; clone size: few; CDR3 protein: CASSEQATNEKLFF
J gene: TRBJ1-1; V gene: TRBV30; clone size: .; CDR3 protein: CAWSVAGGGTEAFF
J gene: TRBJ1-1; V gene: TRBV18; clone size: once; CDR3 protein: CASSPWQNPEAFF
J gene: TRBJ2-7; V gene: TRBV5-4; clone size: .; CDR3 protein: CASSLPGRTSYEQYF
J gene: TRBJ2-5; V gene: TRBV7-2; clone size: .; CDR3 protein: CASSLVLQETQYF
J gene: TRBJ1-2; V gene: TRBV7-9; clone size: .; CDR3 protein: CASSLSSGTGNYGYTF
J gene: TRBJ1-4; V gene: TRBV4-1; clone size: .; CDR3 protein: CASSQVKRVNEKLFF